One and the same sample provided the 3 T cell receptor beta chains below, sequenced in a study of vaccination effects on CD4 cells after COVID-19. Before sequencing took place, the ViraFEST assay used viral peptide pools to expand antigen-specific CD4+ T cells. Following culture for approximately 11 days, CD4+ T cells were isolated. None of these healthy vaccinees had been infected with SARS-CoV-2 before vaccination. Method: immunoSEQ multiplex PCR; TCRdb's copy keeps in-frame clones and lacks some. The sample contains tens of thousands of clones, approximately 79% of which appear only once. These TCRs are of unknown antigen specificity. The material was CD4+ T cells from PBMCs cultured with HCoV-NL63 spike peptides, obtained before COVID-19 vaccination. These receptors were collected from a human donor who received a COVID-19 vaccine.

The chain recombines TRBV5-6 with TRBJ1-1; the D is unclear. CDR3 length: 14 amino acids. V lost 4 bases and J lost 5, with 15 bases in between. Germline loops: CDR1 SGHDT, CDR2 YYEEEE. This chain's CDR3 is CASSPGLGGTEAFF. The CDR3 DNA follows: TGTGCCAGCAGCCCGGGCCTGGGAGGGACTGAAGCTTTCTTT.

The chain employs TRBV7-3 and TRBJ2-2, with D perhaps TRBD1 (5 bases). Germline CDR1 and CDR2: SGHTA and FQGTGA. V was cut by 5 bases and J by 1 base, with 11 bases left in between. The length of the CDR3 is 15 residues. This CDR3 reads CASSRKGLNTGELFF. CDR3 DNA: TGTGCCAGCAGCAGAAAGGGGCTGAACACCGGGGAGCTGTTTTTT.

V gene TRBV27 combines with J gene TRBJ1-1; D gene uncertain. This CDR3 region has 14 residues. Deletions cut 6 bases from V and 1 base from J, with 12 bases between. Germline V CDR1 and CDR2: MNHEY, SMNVEV (reference sequence). The CDR3 loop reads CASRRELENTEAFF. The CDR3 coding sequence is TGTGCCAGCAGAAGGGAGCTCGAGAACACTGAAGCTTTCTTT.